This TCR beta chain was observed in a study of immune evolution from preneoplasia to lung adenocarcinoma. The V and J ends lost 4 bases and 2 bases respectively, with 10 bases between them. CDR1 and CDR2 (germline): SGHNT, YYREEE (reference sequence). The CDR3 is made up of 14 amino acids. Profiling relied on immunoSEQ multiplex PCR, and the TCRdb table lists in-frame clones only, not all of them. Of thousands of clones listed, 70% to 90% were seen once; the top ten hold 5% to 7%. Study-wide results and caveats: Top clone share appeared to fall from AAH through AIS, MIA, adenocarcinoma. Later-stage lesions appeared to have more T cells, more diversity, less clonality.

Resections took place in Japan or China from the mid-2010s to the late 2010s. Details on this clone: The antigen is not known.

The chain is built from TRBV5-4 and TRBJ2-1; D remains unclear. Sequencing was performed on FFPE minimally invasive lung adenocarcinoma tissue. The receptor was derived from a person in their 70s with lung adenocarcinoma. CDR3 loop: CASSLDGPYNEQFF. The CDR3 DNA sequence: TGTGCCAGCAGCCTGGACGGCCCCTACAATGAGCAGTTCTTC.